Following are 10 T cell receptor beta chains from one sample sequenced in a study of cytomegalovirus exposure and HLA in healthy donors. In the PCR, 60 Vbeta and 13 Jbeta primers were used. Data came from immunoSEQ multiplex PCR; TCRdb stores just in-frame clones and leaves some out. The sample lists about 160,000 clones, around nine tenths occurring once. Sequenced input: PBMCs. These TCRs come from a woman aged 18-35 years in good health and CMV-seronegative.

The chain is built from TRBV4-2 and TRBJ2-3; 9 positions match TRBD2. The CDR3 loop spans 21 amino acids. From germline, CDR1 is LGHNA and CDR2 YNFKEQ. The V and J ends lost 1 base and 0 bases, in that order; junction bases with no gene match: 17. The CDR3 loop is CASSQAATRLAGIISTDTQYF. The CDR3 coding sequence is TGTGCCAGCAGCCAAGCAGCAACGCGGCTAGCGGGAATTATTAGCACAGATACGCAGTATTTT.

The rearrangement joins TRBV28 to TRBJ1-5, with 9 positions matching TRBD1. Trimming cost V 5 bases and J 4 bases; bases outside gene matches: 6. Germline V gene data show CDR1 as MDHEN and CDR2 as SYDVKM. The CDR3 covers 15 residues. CDR3 loop: CASSVTGGPNQPQHF. The DNA of the CDR3 is TGTGCCAGCAGTGTGACAGGGGGGCCTAATCAGCCCCAGCATTTT.

This CDR3 is CASSQVDRANQPQHF. The CDR3 bases are TGCGCCAGCAGCCAAGTCGACAGGGCAAATCAGCCCCAGCATTTT. The rearrangement joins TRBV4-1 to TRBJ1-5; 7 bases map to TRBD1. Trimming removed 1 base from V and 4 bases from J; junction bases left unmatched: 4. The CDR3 loop spans 15 amino acids. Germline values: CDR1 MGHRA, CDR2 YSYEKL.

The V call is TRBV10-3, the J call TRBJ1-1; 8 bases are shared with TRBD1. Germline V gene data show CDR1 as ENHRY and CDR2 as SYGVKD. The CDR3 has 13 residues. V dropped 6 bases and J dropped 1; count of bases not matched to a gene: 1. CDR3 DNA: TGTGCCATCAGGGGACAGGAGAACACTGAAGCTTTCTTT. Translation: CAIRGQENTEAFF.

This rearrangement joins TRBV6-5 to TRBJ1-1; D unclear. The CDR3 spans 14 residues. V was clipped by 0 bases and J by 1 base, with 6 bases between them. Germline V gene data show CDR1 as MNHEY and CDR2 as SVGAGI. The DNA for the CDR3 is TGTGCCAGCAGTTACTCGTACAGGAACACTGAAGCTTTCTTT. Its protein is CASSYSYRNTEAFF.

The chain is built from TRBV5-6 and TRBJ1-2, with 8 bases fitting TRBD1. Unmatched junction bases numbered 7, after V lost 4 bases and J lost 8 bases. The CDR3 consists of 13 residues. In germline, CDR1 is SGHDT, CDR2 YYEEEE. CDR3 residues: CASSPGQGNGYTF. For the CDR3, the DNA is TGTGCCAGCAGCCCCGGACAGGGTAACGGCTACACCTTC.

The chain carries TRBV19 and TRBJ1-1; possibly TRBD1 for D (5 bases). V was trimmed by 3 bases and J by 4 bases, leaving 12 bases between them. The CDR3 has 14 amino acids. From germline, CDR1 is LNHDA and CDR2 SQIVND (reference sequence). The CDR3 bases are TGTGCCAGTAGTATCAAGGGGCTAGGCACTGAAGCTTTCTTT. Translation gives CASSIKGLGTEAFF.

J is TRBJ1-5 and V is TRBV6-5; D is undetermined. The V gene's germline CDR1 is MNHEY and CDR2 SVGAGI. Trimming shortened V by 0 bases and J by 5 bases, and 5 bases separated the two germline ends. The CDR3 loop spans 13 amino acids. The CDR3 nucleotides are TGTGCCAGCAGTTACTCACAGTATCAGCCCCAGCATTTT. It is translated as CASSYSQYQPQHF.

The chain employs TRBV5-4 and TRBJ1-2; 8 bases align to TRBD1. The germline V gene has CDR1 SGHNT and CDR2 YYREEE (reference sequence). V gave up 0 bases and J gave up 4 bases; unmatched junction bases: 8. The CDR3 sequence is 16 residues long. The CDR3 nucleotides read TGTGCCAGCAGCTTGGCCGCGGGACAGGATTTCTATGGCTACACCTTC. It yields the protein CASSLAAGQDFYGYTF. The full variable domain, with the rest looked up from reference TRBV5-4 and TRBJ1-2, is ETGVTQSPTHLIKTRGQQVTLRCSSQSGHNTVSWYQQALGQGPQFIFQYYREEENGRGNFPPRFSGLQFPNYSSELNVNALELDDSALYLCASSLAAGQDFYGYTFGSGTRLTVV.

This clone was detected only once. Compared with germline, one end of the junction differs, possibly owing to a read error. The chain carries TRBV7-9 and TRBJ1-1; TRBD1 matches 8 bases. The CDR3 length is 15 residues. Germline CDR1 reads SEHNR; CDR2 reads FQNEAQ (reference sequence). CDR3 nucleotides: TGTTCCAGCAGCTTGGGACAGGAAGAGAACACTGAAGCTTTCTTT. This encodes CSSSLGQEENTEAFF.